The 29 T cell receptor beta chains below were found in one sample sequenced in a study of beta chain features in type 1 diabetes. The entirety of the isolated RNA underwent reverse transcription, so expressed TCRB transcripts were sequenced. Sequenced by immunoSEQ multiplex PCR; TCRdb stores in-frame clones only, minus some. Among tens of thousands of clones listed, around 32% were seen once. The source material was stem cell memory CD4+ T cells from blood. These receptor sequences come from a woman between 18 and 29 years old in good health.

A few counts support this clone. The genes are TRBV30 and TRBJ1-1; unclear D gene. With 2 bases removed from V and 4 bases from J, the gap between germline ends came to 14 bases. The CDR3 covers 14 residues. CDR1 is GTSNPN and CDR2 is SVGIG in the germline V gene (reference sequence). The CDR3 DNA reads TGTGCCTGGAGTTCAGGCATATCGGTCACTGAAGCTTTCTTT. Encoded protein: CAWSSGISVTEAFF.

This clone was recorded a few times. The chain carries TRBV6-5 and TRBJ1-5, with TRBD1 matching 8 bases. The CDR3 is 14 amino acids. Germline values: CDR1 MNHEY, CDR2 SVGAGI. V trimming: 6 bases; J trimming: 4 bases; junction bases outside the gene matches: 5. This CDR3 is CASSDRGVNQPQHF. The CDR3 DNA is TGTGCCAGCAGCGACAGGGGAGTGAATCAGCCCCAGCATTTT.

The chain uses TRBV30 and TRBJ1-1; 7 bases are shared with TRBD1. Germline values: CDR1 GTSNPN, CDR2 SVGIG (reference sequence). This CDR3 region has 12 residues. With 2 bases clipped from V and 7 bases from J, the junction kept 4 bases outside the gene matches. The CDR3 is CAWSPGGFEAFF. The CDR3 nucleotides are TGTGCCTGGAGTCCAGGGGGTTTTGAAGCTTTCTTT.

V usage is TRBV5-1 and J usage is TRBJ2-7, with D possibly matching TRBD2 (7 bases). The germline V gene encodes CDR1 SGHRS and CDR2 YFSETQ. Between the trimmed V and J ends, which lost 2 bases and 1 base, there was a span of 13 bases. The CDR3 has 15 residues. The CDR3 nucleotides are TGCGCCAGCAGCTTTGGAGGGGGGGCTTCCTACGAGCAGTACTTC. Its translation: CASSFGGGASYEQYF.

The chain employs TRBV19 and TRBJ2-1; D gene uncertain. V lost 3 bases to trimming and J lost 2 bases, with 8 bases between them. This CDR3 contains 14 residues. The V gene's germline CDR1 is LNHDA and CDR2 SQIVND (reference sequence). The CDR3, as DNA: TGTGCCAGTAGTATTTCGGAGACCTACAATGAGCAGTTCTTC. It encodes CASSISETYNEQFF.

This clone was seen a few times. The DNA for the CDR3 is TGTGCCAGCAGCCTCCTTATAGCTTTCCAAGAGACCCAGTACTTC. It is translated as CASSLLIAFQETQYF. The rearrangement joins TRBV7-2 to TRBJ2-5, with D uncertain. Trimming cost V 5 bases and J 1 base, with 14 bases left between them. The CDR3 is 15 amino acids. From germline, CDR1 is SGHTA and CDR2 FQGNSA.

The chain couples TRBV10-3 to TRBJ2-7, with 10 bases identical to TRBD1. The J segment lost 2 bases and the V segment lost 10 bases, leaving 11 bases of the junction unmatched. The CDR3 runs to 15 residues. The germline V gene has CDR1 ENHRY and CDR2 SYGVKD. CDR3 DNA: TGTGCCACGACAGGGGGCGGGCTAGCGGCCTACGAGCAGTACTTC. Its translation: CATTGGGLAAYEQYF.

The chain links TRBV30 to TRBJ1-1; a weak D match, TRBD1 (5 bases). This CDR3 is 15 amino acids long. Germline CDR1 GTSNPN, CDR2 SVGIG (reference sequence). The V end lost 2 bases, the J end lost 3 bases, and 16 bases lay between the germline ends. The CDR3 is CAWSYSGGGDTEAFF. The CDR3 DNA reads as TGTGCCTGGAGTTATTCCGGGGGAGGAGACACTGAAGCTTTCTTT.

The chain links TRBV7-2 to TRBJ2-3; 10 nucleotides align to TRBD2. CDR1 is SGHTA, CDR2 FQGNSA, per germline. The length of the CDR3 is 16 residues. Losses at the gene ends were 2 bases for V and 2 bases for J; bases not matched to a gene: 4. The DNA of the CDR3 is TGTGCCAGCAGCTTAAAACTAGCGGGGAACACAGATACGCAGTATTTT. Translation gives CASSLKLAGNTDTQYF. Full variable domain (missing parts from reference TRBV7-2 and TRBJ2-3): GAGVSQSPSNKVTEKGKDVELRCDPISGHTALYWYRQSLGQGLEFLIYFQGNSAPDKSGLPSDRFSAERTGGSVSTLTIQRTQQEDSAVYLCASSLKLAGNTDTQYFGPGTRLTVL.

This clone has a handful of counts. The chain links TRBV10-3 to TRBJ2-7, with 8 bases that match TRBD1. The CDR3 contains 13 residues. Germline values: CDR1 ENHRY, CDR2 SYGVKD. V gave up 5 bases and J gave up 7 bases; unmatched junction bases: 7. This CDR3 is CAISWQGAREQYF. For the CDR3, the DNA is TGTGCCATCAGTTGGCAGGGGGCGCGGGAGCAGTACTTC.

This clone came up a few times. The gene calls are TRBV4-1 and TRBJ2-6; 8 positions agree with TRBD1. The CDR3 spans 17 residues. Germline V CDR1 and CDR2: MGHRA, YSYEKL. The trim removed 3 bases at V and 1 base at J, leaving 5 bases unmatched. In DNA form, the CDR3 reads TGCGCCAGCAGCCAGCTGGGACAGGTATCTGGGGCCAACGTCCTGACTTTC. It codes for CASSQLGQVSGANVLTF.

This clone was observed once. This chain uses TRBV2 with TRBJ2-1; TRBD2 matches at 13 bases. After removal of 6 bases from V and 6 bases from J, the junction contained 5 bases not matched to a gene. In germline, CDR1 is SNHLY, CDR2 FYNNEI. This CDR3 spans 15 amino acids. Here the CDR3 DNA reads TGTGCCAGCAGCCCTGGACTAGCGGGAGTCAATGAGCAGTTCTTC. It specifies CASSPGLAGVNEQFF.

This chain joins TRBV9 and TRBJ1-1; 7 bases agree with TRBD1. The CDR3 has 14 residues. Trimming took 6 bases from V and 1 from J; bases not matched to a gene: 6. Germline V CDR1 and CDR2: SGDLS, YYNGEE. CDR3 sequence reads: CASTPGTANTEAFF. DNA for the CDR3: TGTGCCAGCACCCCCGGGACAGCGAACACTGAAGCTTTCTTT.

This chain connects TRBV21-1 to TRBJ2-1; no DNA check was done on the table's D call, TRBD2. TRBV21-1 is a listed pseudogene. This CDR3 region has 14 residues. As DNA, the CDR3 is TGTGCCAGCAGCAAAGGTCGACTAGCGGGAGAGCAGTTCTTC. Translating it yields CASSKGRLAGEQFF.

This chain uses TRBV30 with TRBJ2-7; possible D gene TRBD2, 5 bases. The CDR3 has 15 residues. Germline-derived CDR1 and CDR2 are GTSNPN and SVGIG (reference sequence). The V gene lost 2 bases and the J gene lost 1 base, with 15 bases spanning the gap. For the CDR3, the DNA is TGTGCCTGGAGTAACTACGCCGGGATATCCTACGAGCAGTACTTC. It yields the protein CAWSNYAGISYEQYF. Full variable domain (rest looked up from reference TRBV30 and TRBJ2-7): SQTIHQWPATLVQPVGSPLSLECTVEGTSNPNLYWYRQAAGRGLQLLFYSVGIGQISSEVPQNLSASRPQDRQFILSSKKLLLSDSGFYLCAWSNYAGISYEQYFGPGTRLTVT.

The chain combines TRBV5-1 with TRBJ2-3, with D possibly being TRBD2 (5 bases). The CDR3 is 14 residues long. The germline gives CDR1 SGHRS, CDR2 YFSETQ. Trimming stripped 3 bases from V and 2 bases from J, with 10 bases between. For the CDR3, the DNA is TGCGCCAGCAGCTACGGCGACTACACAGATACGCAGTATTTT. Its protein is CASSYGDYTDTQYF. Variable domain in full (rest from reference TRBV5-1 and TRBJ2-3): KAGVTQTPRYLIKTRGQQVTLSCSPISGHRSVSWYQQTPGQGLQFLFEYFSETQRNKGNFPGRFSGRQFSNSRSEMNVSTLELGDSALYLCASSYGDYTDTQYFGPGTRLTVL.

This clone was recorded a few times. The V and J genes are TRBV7-8 and TRBJ1-6; the D gene is possibly TRBD1 (6 bases). Germline lookup yields CDR1 SGHVS and CDR2 FQNEAQ. The V gene lost 4 bases and the J gene lost 10 bases, with 14 bases spanning the gap. There are 14 residues in the CDR3. The CDR3 DNA is TGTGCCAGCAGCTCGTGGGAGGGGGGGTCACCCCTCCACTTT. Amino acid sequence: CASSSWEGGSPLHF. The full variable domain, completed using reference TRBV7-8 and TRBJ1-6, is GAGVSQSPRYKVAKRGQDVALRCDPISGHVSLFWYQQALGQGPEFLTYFQNEAQLDKSGLPSDRFFAERPEGSVSTLKIQRTQQEDSAVYLCASSSWEGGSPLHFGNGTRLTVT.

The chain has TRBV5-1 and TRBJ1-1; TRBD1 agrees at 9 bases. Trimming cost V 2 bases and J 6 bases; bases outside gene matches: 5. Germline CDR1 reads SGHRS; CDR2 reads YFSETQ. This CDR3 has 14 amino acids. The CDR3 region is CASSLPTGGSEAFF. The CDR3 DNA reads as TGCGCCAGCAGCTTACCGACAGGGGGTTCTGAAGCTTTCTTT.

This clone was found a few times. The chain joins TRBV7-2 to TRBJ1-6; D not certain. With 3 bases removed from V and 4 bases from J, the gap between germline ends came to 13 bases. Germline loops: CDR1 SGHTA, CDR2 FQGNSA. The CDR3 sequence is 16 residues long. CDR3 in amino acids: CASSLGATGYNSPLHF. The CDR3 DNA follows: TGTGCCAGCAGCTTGGGAGCTACCGGTTATAATTCACCCCTCCACTTT. Using reference TRBV7-2 and TRBJ1-6 for the parts outside the CDR3, the full variable domain is GAGVSQSPSNKVTEKGKDVELRCDPISGHTALYWYRQSLGQGLEFLIYFQGNSAPDKSGLPSDRFSAERTGGSVSTLTIQRTQQEDSAVYLCASSLGATGYNSPLHFGNGTRLTVT.

This clone was seen repeatedly, ten times or more. The J gene is TRBJ2-3, the V gene TRBV7-9; TRBD1 might be the D (6 bases). The germline CDR1 and CDR2 sequences are SEHNR and FQNEAQ (reference sequence). Trimming stripped 5 bases from V and 2 bases from J, with 17 bases between. The CDR3 contains 16 residues. The CDR3 DNA reads TGTGCCAGCAGCCTCCGACAGGCGGACAACACAGATACGCAGTATTTT. This gives the protein CASSLRQADNTDTQYF.

This clone was counted between two and nine times. The chain uses TRBV9 and TRBJ2-5; 7 bases agree with TRBD1. CDR1 and CDR2 (germline): SGDLS, YYNGEE. V shed 3 bases and J 2 bases; nucleotides not matched to a gene: 4. The CDR3 contains 14 residues. CDR3 sequence reads: CASSEQGMQETQYF. In nucleotides, the CDR3 is TGTGCCAGCAGCGAACAGGGGATGCAAGAGACCCAGTACTTC.

In DNA form, the CDR3 reads TGTGCCACCAGCAGAGATCAGGAATCTGGAAACACCATATATTTT. Amino acids: CATSRDQESGNTIYF. The chain recombines TRBV15 with TRBJ1-3; D not resolved. With 0 bases removed from V and 1 base from J, the gap between germline ends came to 7 bases. This CDR3 contains 15 residues. Germline V CDR1 and CDR2: LNHNV, YYDKDF (reference sequence). Complete variable domain (other parts from reference TRBV15 and TRBJ1-3): DAMVIQNPRYQVTQFGKPVTLSCSQTLNHNVMYWYQQKSSQAPKLLFHYYDKDFNNEADTPDNFQSRRPNTSFCFLDIRSPGLGDTAMYLCATSRDQESGNTIYFGEGSWLTVV.

V is TRBV10-3 and J is TRBJ2-2, with D perhaps TRBD1 (6 bases). Germline V gene sequence: CDR1 ENHRY, CDR2 SYGVKD. This CDR3 has 14 amino acids. Deletions cut 11 bases from V and 0 bases from J, with 13 bases between. The chain's CDR3 is CAGSQGANTGELFF. The CDR3 DNA is TGTGCCGGGTCACAGGGCGCGAACACCGGGGAGCTGTTTTTT.

This chain links TRBV10-3 with TRBJ2-7, with D possibly matching TRBD1 (5 bases). Per germline, CDR1 ENHRY and CDR2 SYGVKD. The CDR3 contains 15 residues. Trimming pared 0 bases from V and 0 bases from J, leaving 9 bases between. The DNA for the CDR3 is TGTGCCATCAGTGAGTCGGAGACAGCCTCCTACGAGCAGTACTTC. Translated, it gives CAISESETASYEQYF.

The chain links TRBV5-4 to TRBJ1-5, with 7 nucleotides matching TRBD1. CDR3 size: 15 residues. Germline CDR1 and CDR2: SGHNT and YYREEE (reference sequence). Losses at the gene ends were 2 bases for V and 4 bases for J; bases not matched to a gene: 6. CDR3 nucleotides: TGTGCCAGCAGCTTTGGCAGGGGGAGGAATCAGCCCCAGCATTTT. Residues: CASSFGRGRNQPQHF. Complete variable domain (other parts from reference TRBV5-4 and TRBJ1-5): ETGVTQSPTHLIKTRGQQVTLRCSSQSGHNTVSWYQQALGQGPQFIFQYYREEENGRGNFPPRFSGLQFPNYSSELNVNALELDDSALYLCASSFGRGRNQPQHFGDGTRLSIL.

V usage is TRBV7-9 and J usage is TRBJ2-1; maybe TRBD2 (7 bases). V was clipped by 1 base and J by 6 bases, with 13 bases between them. CDR3 length: 15 amino acids. From germline, CDR1 is SEHNR and CDR2 FQNEAQ (reference sequence). For the CDR3, the DNA is TGTGCCAGCAGCTTAGTAGGGGGGGGTACCAATGAGCAGTTCTTC. The encoded protein is CASSLVGGGTNEQFF.

This clone was seen only a few times. V usage is TRBV6-5 and J usage is TRBJ1-2; D is uncertain. The CDR3 runs 14 residues. Germline-derived CDR1 and CDR2 are MNHEY and SVGAGI. With 5 bases removed from V and 2 bases from J, the gap between germline ends came to 12 bases. Written as DNA, the CDR3 is TGTGCCAGCAGTACAAAGACGGGGAACTATGGCTACACCTTC. Encoded protein: CASSTKTGNYGYTF.

This clone was picked up a small number of times. The J gene is TRBJ2-6, the V gene TRBV9; TRBD1 aligns across 8 bases. The ends lost 0 bases at V and 3 bases at J; junction bases unmatched: 5. This CDR3 has 17 amino acids. Per the germline V gene, CDR1 is SGDLS and CDR2 is YYNGEE. The CDR3 here is CASSVDRGRGGANVLTF. In DNA form, the CDR3 reads TGTGCCAGCAGCGTAGACAGGGGGAGAGGTGGGGCCAACGTCCTGACTTTC. Filled out from reference TRBV9 and TRBJ2-6, the complete variable domain reads DSGVTQTPKHLITATGQRVTLRCSPRSGDLSVYWYQQSLDQGLQFLIQYYNGEERAKGNILERFSAQQFPDLHSELNLSSLELGDSALYFCASSVDRGRGGANVLTFGAGSRLTVL.

This clone was observed a few times. This chain links TRBV7-6 with TRBJ2-5; 13 nucleotides line up with TRBD2. The CDR3 is made up of 15 amino acids. The J segment lost 5 bases and the V segment lost 5 bases, leaving 5 bases of the junction unmatched. Germline-derived CDR1 and CDR2 are SGHVS and FNYEAQ. The CDR3 sequence is CASSRLAGGRETQYF. For the CDR3, the DNA is TGTGCCAGCAGCCGACTAGCGGGGGGCCGGGAGACCCAGTACTTC.